The sequence of this TCR beta chain was determined in a study of spatial heterogeneity in lung cancer. Trimming took 1 base from V and 3 from J, leaving 6 bases between them. CDR3 length: 12 residues. Germline values: CDR1 SQVTM, CDR2 ANQGSEA. Time point of the sample: blood at routine non-recurrence follow-up after resection. In each case, whole RNA from tumor, nontumor lung or frozen PBMC was sequenced unsorted. Individually, TCR cDNA molecules were each labelled with a unique molecular identifier. TCRdb re-analysed the 5' RACE reads in MiXCR, keeping a single row per CDR3 protein. This table has about 120,000 distinct CDR3 sequences, roughly an eighth appearing once. This clonotype was detected many times.

Material: PBMCs, obtained at follow-up. The V gene is TRBV29-1, the J gene TRBJ1-2; a weak D match, TRBD1 (5 bases). The clonotype was recovered from a male donor with early-stage non-small cell lung cancer. CDR3 region: CSVEGGDYGYTF. In nucleotides, the CDR3 is TGCAGCGTTGAAGGGGGGGACTATGGCTACACCTTC.